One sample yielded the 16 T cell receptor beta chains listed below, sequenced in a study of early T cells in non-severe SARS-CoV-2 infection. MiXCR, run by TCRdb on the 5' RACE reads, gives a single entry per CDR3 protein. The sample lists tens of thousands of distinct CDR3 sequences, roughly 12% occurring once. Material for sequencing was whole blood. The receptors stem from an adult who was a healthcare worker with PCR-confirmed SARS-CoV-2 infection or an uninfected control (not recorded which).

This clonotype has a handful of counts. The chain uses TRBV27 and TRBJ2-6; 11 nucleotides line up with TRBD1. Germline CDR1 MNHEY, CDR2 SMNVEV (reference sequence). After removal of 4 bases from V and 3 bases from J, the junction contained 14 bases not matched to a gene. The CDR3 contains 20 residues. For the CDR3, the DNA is TGTGCCAGCAGTTCCGGTTTGGCCGGGACAGGGGGTTTTGGGGCCAACGTCCTGACTTTC. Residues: CASSSGLAGTGGFGANVLTF.

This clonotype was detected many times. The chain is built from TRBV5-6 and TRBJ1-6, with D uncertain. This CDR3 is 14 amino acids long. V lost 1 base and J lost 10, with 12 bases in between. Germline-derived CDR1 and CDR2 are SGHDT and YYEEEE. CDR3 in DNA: TGTGCCAGCAGCTTGTTTCAAACGTACTCACCCCTCCACTTT. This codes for CASSLFQTYSPLHF.

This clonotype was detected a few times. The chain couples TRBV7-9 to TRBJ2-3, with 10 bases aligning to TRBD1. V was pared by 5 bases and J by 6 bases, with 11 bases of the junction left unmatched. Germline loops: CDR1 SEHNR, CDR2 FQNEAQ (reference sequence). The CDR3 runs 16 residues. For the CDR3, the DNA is TGTGCCAGCAGCCCCCGGCTGGGACAGGGGAGGGATACGCAGTATTTT. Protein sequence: CASSPRLGQGRDTQYF.

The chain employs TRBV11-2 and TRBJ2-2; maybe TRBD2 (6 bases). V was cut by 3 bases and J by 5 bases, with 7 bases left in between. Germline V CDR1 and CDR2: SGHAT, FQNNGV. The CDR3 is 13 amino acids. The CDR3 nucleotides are TGTGCCAGCAGCTTCCTAGCGACCGGGGAGCTGTTTTTT. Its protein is CASSFLATGELFF.

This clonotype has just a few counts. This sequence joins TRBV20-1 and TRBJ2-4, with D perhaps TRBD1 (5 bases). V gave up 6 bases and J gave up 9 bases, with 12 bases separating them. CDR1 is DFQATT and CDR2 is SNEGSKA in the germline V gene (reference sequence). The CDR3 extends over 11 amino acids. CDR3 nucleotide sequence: TGCAGTGCCAATCTAAGGGGCATTCAGTACTTC. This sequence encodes CSANLRGIQYF.

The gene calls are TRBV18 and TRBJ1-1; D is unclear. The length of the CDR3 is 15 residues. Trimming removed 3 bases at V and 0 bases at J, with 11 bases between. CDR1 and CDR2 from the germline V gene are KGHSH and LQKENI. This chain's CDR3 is CASSPTARLNTEAFF. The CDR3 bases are TGTGCCAGCTCACCCACGGCAAGATTGAACACTGAAGCTTTCTTT.

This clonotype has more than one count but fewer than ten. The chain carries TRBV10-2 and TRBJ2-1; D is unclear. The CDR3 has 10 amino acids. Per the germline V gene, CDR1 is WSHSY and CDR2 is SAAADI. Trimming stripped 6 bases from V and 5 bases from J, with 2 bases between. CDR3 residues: CASRNNEQFF. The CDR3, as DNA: TGCGCCAGCAGGAACAATGAGCAGTTCTTC.

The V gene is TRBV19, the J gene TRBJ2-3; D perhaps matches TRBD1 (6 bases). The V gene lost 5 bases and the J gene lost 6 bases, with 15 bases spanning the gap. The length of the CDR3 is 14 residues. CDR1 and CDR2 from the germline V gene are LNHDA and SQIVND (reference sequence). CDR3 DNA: TGTGCCAGTAGTTTACAGGGAAGTTTGGATACGCAGTATTTT. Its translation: CASSLQGSLDTQYF.

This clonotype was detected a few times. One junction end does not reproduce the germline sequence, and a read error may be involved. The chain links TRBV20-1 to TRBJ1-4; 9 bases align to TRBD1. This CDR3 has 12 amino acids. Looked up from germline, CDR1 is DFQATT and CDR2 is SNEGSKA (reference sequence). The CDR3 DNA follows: TGCAGTGCAAGAGGGACAGGGGAAAAACTGTTTTTT. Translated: CSARGTGEKLFF.

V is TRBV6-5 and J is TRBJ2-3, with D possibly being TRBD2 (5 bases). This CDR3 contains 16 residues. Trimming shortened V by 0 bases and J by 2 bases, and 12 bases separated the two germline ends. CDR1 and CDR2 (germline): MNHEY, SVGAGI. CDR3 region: CASSYSRVFPTDTQYF. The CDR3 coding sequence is TGTGCCAGCAGTTACTCGAGGGTATTCCCCACAGATACGCAGTATTTT.

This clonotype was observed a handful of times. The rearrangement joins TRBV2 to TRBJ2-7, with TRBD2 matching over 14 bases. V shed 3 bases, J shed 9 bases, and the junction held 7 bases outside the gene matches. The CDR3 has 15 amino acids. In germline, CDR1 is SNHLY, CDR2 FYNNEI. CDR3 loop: CASSEQGTSGRGQYF. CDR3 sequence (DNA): TGTGCCAGCAGTGAGCAGGGGACTAGCGGGAGAGGGCAGTACTTC.

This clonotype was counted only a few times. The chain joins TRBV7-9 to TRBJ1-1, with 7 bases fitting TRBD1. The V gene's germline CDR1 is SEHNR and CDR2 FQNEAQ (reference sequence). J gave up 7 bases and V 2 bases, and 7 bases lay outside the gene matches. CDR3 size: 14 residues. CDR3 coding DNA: TGTGCCAGCAGCTTATACAGGGGTGGGGATGAAGCTTTCTTT. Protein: CASSLYRGGDEAFF. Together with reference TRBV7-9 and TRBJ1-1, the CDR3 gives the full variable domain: DTGVSQNPRHKITKRGQNVTFRCDPISEHNRLYWYRQTLGQGPEFLTYFQNEAQLEKSRLLSDRFSAERPKGSFSTLEIQRTEQGDSAMYLCASSLYRGGDEAFFGQGTRLTVV.

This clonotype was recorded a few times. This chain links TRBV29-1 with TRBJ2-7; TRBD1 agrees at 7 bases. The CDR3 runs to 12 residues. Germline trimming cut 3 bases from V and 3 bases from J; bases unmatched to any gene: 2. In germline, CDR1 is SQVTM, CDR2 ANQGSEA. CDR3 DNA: TGCAGCGTTGACAGGGGGAACTACGAGCAGTACTTC. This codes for CSVDRGNYEQYF.

This CDR3 reads CATSARSDTDTQYF. Written as DNA, the CDR3 is TGTGCCACCAGCGCCAGGTCGGACACAGATACGCAGTATTTT. The rearrangement joins TRBV24-1 to TRBJ2-3; D unresolved. The CDR3 loop spans 14 amino acids. CDR1 is KGHDR and CDR2 is SFDVKD in the germline V gene. V lost 7 bases to trimming and J lost 2 bases, with 12 bases between them.

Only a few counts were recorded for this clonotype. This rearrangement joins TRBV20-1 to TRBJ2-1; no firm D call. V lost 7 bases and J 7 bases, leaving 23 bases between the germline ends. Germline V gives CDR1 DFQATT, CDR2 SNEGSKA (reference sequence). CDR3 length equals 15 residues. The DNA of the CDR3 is TGCAGTGGGGTTGCATTCGGGCCGATCGAGAATGAGCAGTTCTTC. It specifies CSGVAFGPIENEQFF.

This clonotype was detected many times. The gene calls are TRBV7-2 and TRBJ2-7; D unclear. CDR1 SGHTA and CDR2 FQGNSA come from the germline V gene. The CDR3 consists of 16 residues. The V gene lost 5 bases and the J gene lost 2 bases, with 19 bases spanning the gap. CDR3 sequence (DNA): TGTGCCAGCAGCCCAAGACCGTCGAATTTCCCCTACGAGCAGTACTTC. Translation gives CASSPRPSNFPYEQYF.